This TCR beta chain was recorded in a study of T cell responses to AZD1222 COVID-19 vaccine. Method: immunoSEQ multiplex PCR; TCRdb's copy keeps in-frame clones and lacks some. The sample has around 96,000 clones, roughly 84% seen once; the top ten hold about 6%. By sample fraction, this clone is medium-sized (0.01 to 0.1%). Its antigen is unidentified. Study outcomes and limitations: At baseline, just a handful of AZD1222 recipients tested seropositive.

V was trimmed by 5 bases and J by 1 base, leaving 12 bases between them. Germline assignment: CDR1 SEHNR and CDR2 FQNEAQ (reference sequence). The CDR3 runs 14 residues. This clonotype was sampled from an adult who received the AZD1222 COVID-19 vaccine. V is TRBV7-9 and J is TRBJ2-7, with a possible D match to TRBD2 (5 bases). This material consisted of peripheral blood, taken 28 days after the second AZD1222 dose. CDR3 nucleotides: TGTGCCAGCAGCCCACTCCGAGGGTCCTACGAGCAGTACTTC. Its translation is CASSPLRGSYEQYF. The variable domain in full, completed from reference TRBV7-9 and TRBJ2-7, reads DTGVSQNPRHKITKRGQNVTFRCDPISEHNRLYWYRQTLGQGPEFLTYFQNEAQLEKSRLLSDRFSAERPKGSFSTLEIQRTEQGDSAMYLCASSPLRGSYEQYFGPGTRLTVT.